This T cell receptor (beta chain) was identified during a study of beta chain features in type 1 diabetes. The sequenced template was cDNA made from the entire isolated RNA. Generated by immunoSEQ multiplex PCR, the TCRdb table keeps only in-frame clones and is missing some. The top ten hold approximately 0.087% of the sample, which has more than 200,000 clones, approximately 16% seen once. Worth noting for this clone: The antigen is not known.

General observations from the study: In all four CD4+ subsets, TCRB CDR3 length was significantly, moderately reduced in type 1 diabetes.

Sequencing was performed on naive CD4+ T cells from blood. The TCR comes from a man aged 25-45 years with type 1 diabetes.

CDR3 residues: CAWGYRGSYGYTF. The CDR3 DNA reads as TGTGCCTGGGGTTACAGGGGTAGCTATGGCTACACCTTC. This sequence joins TRBV30 and TRBJ1-2; 7 positions agree with TRBD1. The germline gives CDR1 GTSNPN, CDR2 SVGIG (reference sequence). Trimming took 5 bases from V and 4 from J; bases not matched to a gene: 7. The CDR3 has 13 residues.